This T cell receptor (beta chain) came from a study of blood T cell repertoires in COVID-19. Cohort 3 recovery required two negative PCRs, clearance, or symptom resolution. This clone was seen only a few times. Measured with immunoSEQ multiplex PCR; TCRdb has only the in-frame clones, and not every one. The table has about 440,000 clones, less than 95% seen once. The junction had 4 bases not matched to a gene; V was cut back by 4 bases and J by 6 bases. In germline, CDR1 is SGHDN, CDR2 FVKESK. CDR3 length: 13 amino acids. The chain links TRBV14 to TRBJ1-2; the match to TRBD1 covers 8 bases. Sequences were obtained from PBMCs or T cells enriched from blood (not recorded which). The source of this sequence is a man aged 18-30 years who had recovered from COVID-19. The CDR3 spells CASSPGGANGYTF. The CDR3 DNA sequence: TGTGCCAGCAGCCCAGGGGGCGCGAATGGCTACACCTTC.